This TCR beta chain was identified during a study of control samples from healthy donors and cancer patients. This clone showed up just once. CDR3 size: 15 residues. Germline CDR1 is LNHDA and CDR2 is SQIVND (reference sequence). Trimming stripped 3 bases from V and 6 bases from J, with 15 bases between. TCRdb's table, derived via immunoSEQ multiplex PCR, lists solely in-frame clones and lacks some. The data contain 150,000 to 200,000 clones, about nine tenths of them singletons. The clonotype comes from a middle-aged woman in good health. V usage is TRBV19 and J usage is TRBJ2-1; D could derive from TRBD1 or TRBD2 (5 bases each). What was sequenced was blood. The CDR3 region is CASSIWGTRSNEQFF. CDR3 in DNA: TGTGCCAGTAGTATCTGGGGGACCCGCTCCAATGAGCAGTTCTTC.